One TCR beta chain is described in this entry. Its antigen is unidentified. The CDR3 consists of 12 residues. The germline V gene encodes CDR1 MGHRA and CDR2 YSYEKL. Deletions cut 1 base from V and 8 bases from J, with 8 bases between. This record belongs to a study of identifying expanded T cells in peripheral blood. Whole-study findings and limits: Differentially abundant clones: 1 to 1.5 between replicates, about 15 at roughly 2 weeks, 18 to 20 at four.

Collection occurred without any documented infections or immune events in donors. Clones were sequenced by immunoSEQ multiplex PCR, and TCRdb holds only the in-frame ones, with some missing. The sample consists of approximately 110,000 clones, 85% to 90% of them appearing once. Sequencing was carried out using blood. This TCR was recovered from a person aged 18 to 75 in good health. V is TRBV4-1 and J is TRBJ1-2, with no clear D. Here the CDR3 DNA reads TGCGCCAGCAGCCAAGGGTCCAAAGGCTACACCTTC. Amino acid sequence: CASSQGSKGYTF.